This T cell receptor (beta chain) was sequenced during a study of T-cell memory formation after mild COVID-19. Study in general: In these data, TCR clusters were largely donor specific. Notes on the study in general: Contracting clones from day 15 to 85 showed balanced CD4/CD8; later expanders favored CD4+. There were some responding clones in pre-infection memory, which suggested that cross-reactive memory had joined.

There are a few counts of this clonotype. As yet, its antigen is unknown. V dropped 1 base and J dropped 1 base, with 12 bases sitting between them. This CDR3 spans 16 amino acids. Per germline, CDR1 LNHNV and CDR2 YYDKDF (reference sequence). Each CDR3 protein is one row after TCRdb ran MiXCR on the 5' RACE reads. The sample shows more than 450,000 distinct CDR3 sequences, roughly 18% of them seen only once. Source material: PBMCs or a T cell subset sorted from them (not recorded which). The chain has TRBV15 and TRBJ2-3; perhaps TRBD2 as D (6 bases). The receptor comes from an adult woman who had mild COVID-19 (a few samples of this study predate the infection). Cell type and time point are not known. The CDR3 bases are TGTGCCACCAGCAGAGGTCGGGGCGGGGGCACAGATACGCAGTATTTT. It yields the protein CATSRGRGGGTDTQYF.